The rows below give T cell receptor beta chains drawn from one sample of a study of technical replicates of blood from a handful of donors. Data came from immunoSEQ multiplex PCR; TCRdb stores just in-frame clones and leaves some out. The top ten clones hold just under 0.2% of a sample with roughly 61,000 clones, around 97% of them seen once. The sequencing sample was made of T cells isolated from PBMCs. These receptors were obtained from a human donor in good health. Both conserved end residues are part of each CDR3. The D gene is left open where the match is weak. Only part of the rows carry a size: once, few, many, or a class if the clone is expanded.

cdr3_nt cdr3_aa v_call clone_size j_call d_call
TGTGCCAGCAGCTTCCGACAGGGCCCTAATGAAAAACTGTTTTTT CASSFRQGPNEKLFF TRBV9 . TRBJ1-4 TRBD1
TGTGCCAGCAGTTTGGGGCCAGGGACCTACGAGCAGTACTTC CASSLGPGTYEQYF TRBV27 . TRBJ2-7 .
TGTGCCAGCAGCTTATCCTCGACTAGCGGGAGAGGGGAGACCCAGTACTTC CASSLSSTSGRGETQYF TRBV7-9 . TRBJ2-5 TRBD2
TGTGCCATCGGAAGACATAGAACTAGCGGGAGGCTCTCCTACGAGCAGTACTTC CAIGRHRTSGRLSYEQYF TRBV28 . TRBJ2-7 TRBD2
TGCGCCAGCAGCTTGAGACAGTTAGAGACCCAGTACTTC CASSLRQLETQYF TRBV5-1 . TRBJ2-5 .
TGTGCCAGCTCTACAGCAGGGGAAGGTGGTTGGGCCAAAAACATTCAGTACTTC CASSTAGEGGWAKNIQYF TRBV18 once TRBJ2-4 .
TGTGCCAGCAGTTACCTAGCGGGAGCCGTCGGGGAGCTGTTTTTT CASSYLAGAVGELFF TRBV6-6 . TRBJ2-2 TRBD2
TGTGCCAGCAGTGAACGCCGGTCGCTCATTGGAAACACCATATATTTT CASSERRSLIGNTIYF TRBV2 once TRBJ1-3 .
TGTGCCAGCAGCCGAATAGACAGGGACGGGGAAAAACTGTTTTTT CASSRIDRDGEKLFF TRBV28 . TRBJ1-4 TRBD1
TGTGCCAGCAGTTACGCGGGACAGAGTAAACCCTACGAGCAGTACTTC CASSYAGQSKPYEQYF TRBV6-6 . TRBJ2-7 .
TGCGCCAGCAGCATTAGCGGGGATTGGGGAGAGACCCAGTACTTC CASSISGDWGETQYF TRBV5-1 . TRBJ2-5 TRBD2
TGTGCCAGCAGCCATGATAACATGGGAGGCGAGCAGTACTTC CASSHDNMGGEQYF TRBV5-4 . TRBJ2-7 .
TGTGCCAGCAGCTTATCGCGAACCGGGGAGCTGTTTTTT CASSLSRTGELFF TRBV7-3 . TRBJ2-2 .
TGTGCCAGCAGCCAAGGGGGTGGAGCGGGCAATCAGCCCCAGCATTTT CASSQGGGAGNQPQHF TRBV4-2 . TRBJ1-5 .
TGTGCCAGCAGCCAAACACAGGGTGCCTATGGCTACACCTTC CASSQTQGAYGYTF TRBV5-4 once TRBJ1-2 .
TGCGCCAGCAGTTTGGACTTCAGGAACCACTACGAGCAGTACTTC CASSLDFRNHYEQYF TRBV5-1 . TRBJ2-7 .
TGTGCCAGCAAGGGAGCGGGAGGCACCGGGGAGCTGTTTTTT CASKGAGGTGELFF TRBV2 . TRBJ2-2 TRBD2
TGTGCCAGCAGCCGGGAGGGCGAGTACACTGAAGCTTTCTTT CASSREGEYTEAFF TRBV5-8 . TRBJ1-1 .
TGTGCCAGCAGTCAGACGCTAGCGGATTCCTACAATGAGCAGTTCTTC CASSQTLADSYNEQFF TRBV28 . TRBJ2-1 TRBD2
TGTGCCAGCAGTGGGACAGGGGCAACGGCCAACGTCCTGACTTTC CASSGTGATANVLTF TRBV6-5 once TRBJ2-6 TRBD1